The clone carrying this T cell receptor beta chain was seen many times. The data were obtained in a study of T cells after yellow fever vaccination. TCRdb reprocessed the 5' RACE reads with MiXCR, giving one entry per CDR3 protein. In the table there are 78,000 or so distinct CDR3 sequences, around 7.8% of which are singletons. The germline V and J ends were trimmed by 10 bases and 11 bases, with 13 bases remaining between them. The CDR3 runs 10 residues. The V gene's germline CDR1 is MNHEY and CDR2 SMNVEV (reference sequence). The clonotype was recovered from a young man who received the YFV17D yellow fever vaccine. This material consisted of CD8+ T cells sorted from PBMCs, taken 10 to 11 days after the first yellow fever vaccination. V is TRBV27 and J is TRBJ2-3; unclear D gene. CDR3 in amino acids: CATNLPEQYF. DNA of the CDR3: TGTGCCACCAACCTTCCGGAGCAGTATTTT.